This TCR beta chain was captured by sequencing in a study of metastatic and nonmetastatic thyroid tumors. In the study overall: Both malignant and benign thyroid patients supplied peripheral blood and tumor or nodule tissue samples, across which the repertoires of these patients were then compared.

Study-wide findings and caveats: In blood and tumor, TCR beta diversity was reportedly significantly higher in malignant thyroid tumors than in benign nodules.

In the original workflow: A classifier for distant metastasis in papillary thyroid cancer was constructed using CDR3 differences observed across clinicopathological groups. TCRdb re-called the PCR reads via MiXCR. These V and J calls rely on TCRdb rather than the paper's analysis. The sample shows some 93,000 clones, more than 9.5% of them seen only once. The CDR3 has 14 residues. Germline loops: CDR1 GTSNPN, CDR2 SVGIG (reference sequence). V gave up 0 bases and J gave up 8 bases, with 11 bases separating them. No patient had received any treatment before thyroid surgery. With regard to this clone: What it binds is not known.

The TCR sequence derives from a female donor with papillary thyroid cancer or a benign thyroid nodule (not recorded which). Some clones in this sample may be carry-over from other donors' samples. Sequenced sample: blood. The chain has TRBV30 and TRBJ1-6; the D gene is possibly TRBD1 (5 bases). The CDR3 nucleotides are TGTGCCTGGAGTGTACGGGACTTGTATTCACCCCTCCACTTT. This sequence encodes CAWSVRDLYSPLHF.